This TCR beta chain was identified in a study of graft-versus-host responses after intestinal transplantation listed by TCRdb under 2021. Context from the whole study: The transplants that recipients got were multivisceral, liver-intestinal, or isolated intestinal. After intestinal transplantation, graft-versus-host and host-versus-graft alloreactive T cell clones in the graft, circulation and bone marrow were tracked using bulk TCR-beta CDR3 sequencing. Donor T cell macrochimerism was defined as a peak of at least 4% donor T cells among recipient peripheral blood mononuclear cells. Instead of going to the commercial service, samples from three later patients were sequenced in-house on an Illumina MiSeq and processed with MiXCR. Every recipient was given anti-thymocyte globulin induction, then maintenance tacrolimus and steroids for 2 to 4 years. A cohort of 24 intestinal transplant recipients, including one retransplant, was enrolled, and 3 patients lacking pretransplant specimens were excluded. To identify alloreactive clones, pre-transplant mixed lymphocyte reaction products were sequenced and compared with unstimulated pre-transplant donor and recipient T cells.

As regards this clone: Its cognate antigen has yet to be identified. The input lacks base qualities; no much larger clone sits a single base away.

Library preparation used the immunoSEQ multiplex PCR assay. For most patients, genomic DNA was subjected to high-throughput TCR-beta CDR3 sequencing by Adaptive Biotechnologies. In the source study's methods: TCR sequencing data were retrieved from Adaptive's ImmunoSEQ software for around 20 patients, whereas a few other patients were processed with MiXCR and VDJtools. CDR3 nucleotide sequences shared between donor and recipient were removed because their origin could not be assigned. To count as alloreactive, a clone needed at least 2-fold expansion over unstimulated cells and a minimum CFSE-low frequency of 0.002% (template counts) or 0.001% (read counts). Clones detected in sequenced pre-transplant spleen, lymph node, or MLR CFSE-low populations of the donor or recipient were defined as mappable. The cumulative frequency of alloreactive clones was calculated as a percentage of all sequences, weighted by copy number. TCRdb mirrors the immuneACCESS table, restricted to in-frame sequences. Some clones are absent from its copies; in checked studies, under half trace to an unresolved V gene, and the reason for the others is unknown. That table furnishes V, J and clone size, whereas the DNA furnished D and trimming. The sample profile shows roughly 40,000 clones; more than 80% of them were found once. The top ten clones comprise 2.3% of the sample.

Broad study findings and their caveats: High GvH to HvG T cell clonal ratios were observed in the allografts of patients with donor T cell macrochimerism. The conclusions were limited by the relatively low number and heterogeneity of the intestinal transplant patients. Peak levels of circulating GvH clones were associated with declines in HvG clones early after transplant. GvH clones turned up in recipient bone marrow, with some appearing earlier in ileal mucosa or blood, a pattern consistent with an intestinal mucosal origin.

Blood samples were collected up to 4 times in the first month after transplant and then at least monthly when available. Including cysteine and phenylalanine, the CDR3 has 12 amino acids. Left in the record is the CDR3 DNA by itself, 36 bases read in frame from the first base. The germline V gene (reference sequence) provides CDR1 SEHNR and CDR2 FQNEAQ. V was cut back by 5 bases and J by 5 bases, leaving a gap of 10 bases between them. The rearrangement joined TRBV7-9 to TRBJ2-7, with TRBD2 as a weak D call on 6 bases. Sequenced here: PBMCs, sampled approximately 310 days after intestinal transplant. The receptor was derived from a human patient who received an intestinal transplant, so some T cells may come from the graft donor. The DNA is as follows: TGTGCCAGCAGCGGTGGGAGGAACGAGCAGTACTTC. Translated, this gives CASSGGRNEQYF.